Below, 3 T cell receptor beta chains from the same sample are listed, as sequenced in a study of blood T cells in healthy people across ages. The second PCR ran roughly 6 to 11 cycles with a sample-barcoded 5' primer and J-beta primers. TCRdb re-analysed the 5' RACE reads in MiXCR, keeping a single row per CDR3 protein. The sample carries 800,000 or so distinct CDR3 sequences, 25% recorded once. These same data were also listed under a study on T cells of mothers and their children.

Sequencing was carried out using blood. Every receptor here comes from a boy aged 5-17 years in good health.

This chain links TRBV7-9 with TRBJ2-5, with TRBD1 matching 9 bases. The J call is uncertain, as TRBJ2-1 better fits the DNA end. The CDR3 has 18 amino acids. Per the germline V gene, CDR1 is SEHNR and CDR2 is FQNEAQ (reference sequence). The CDR3 here is CASSDLVFRDREGNEQFF. The CDR3 coding sequence is TGTGCCAGCAGTGACTTGGTGTTCCGGGACAGGGAAGGCAATGAGCAGTTCTTC.

This clonotype is a singleton in its sample. The V call is TRBV19, the J call TRBJ2-5, with TRBD2 as a possible D gene (6 bases). The J call is uncertain, as TRBJ2-1 better fits the DNA end. CDR1 is LNHDA, CDR2 SQIVND, per germline (reference sequence). This CDR3 contains 16 residues. The CDR3 nucleotides are TGTGCCAGTACGAGTGCGGGATCCTCGCTCTACAATGAGCAGTTCTTC. This sequence encodes CASTSAGSSLYNEQFF.

This clonotype has only a few counts. The chain uses TRBV3-1 and TRBJ2-3, with 9 bases identical to TRBD2. The CDR3 spans 19 residues. V shed 0 bases and J 4 bases; nucleotides not matched to a gene: 14. Per germline, CDR1 LGHDT and CDR2 YNNKEL (reference sequence). The CDR3 sequence: CASSQEPTWIAGDADTQYF. The CDR3 region has the DNA TGTGCCAGCAGCCAAGAACCCACTTGGATAGCGGGAGACGCAGATACGCAGTATTTT.